This T cell receptor beta chain was identified in a study of T cell responses to AZD1222 COVID-19 vaccine (dated by TCRdb to 2020 to 2022). General notes on the study: A total of over 230 trial participants underwent TCR sequencing, of whom some 210 received two doses of AZD1222 and around 26 received two doses of the MenACWY control vaccine. Trial participants were enrolled by age into 18-55, 56-69 and 70-plus year subgroups, with around 150, 28 and 57 TCR-sequenced participants respectively. Study-level results and caveats: After two AZD1222 doses, both the breadth and the depth of spike-specific TCRs were significantly higher than at day 0 and than in MenACWY recipients. Because no day 14 peak-response samples were available, repertoires were characterized only after the peak T cell response. The vaccine-associated CD4 TCRs covered the entire spike protein, and the dominant responses fell in regions 160-218 and 743-854. Conclusions about previously exposed vaccinees are limited because only a handful of AZD1222 recipients were SARS-CoV-2 seropositive at baseline. Participants were mostly white British, with more females than males. The authors suggested clonal diversity may have been underestimated. Reportedly, almost half of the unique spike-specific TCRs recognized epitopes lying outside the regions that are mutated in the B.1.351 and B.1.1.7 variants. The 56-69-year group was small, and its depth increase did not reach significance, likely because of low power.

In light of the paper, this sample's time point label describes: about 28 days (+/-7) after the second vaccine dose. The treatment or condition label on this specimen signifies: meningococcal conjugate vaccine given as trial control. Vaccinee samples came from UK trials COV001 and COV002, including a single-blind randomized controlled phase 2/3 trial of AZD1222 (ChAdOx1 nCoV-19) in healthy adults. Trial participant PBMC samples were collected at day 0 and day 28 after the second dose for TCRbeta chain sequencing. The sample holds a few counts of this clone. Its antigen target is currently unknown. The record has no base qualities; no much larger clone is one base away. The CDR3 covers 12 residues, taking in both the cysteine and the phenylalanine. Here the CDR3 DNA is all that survives: 36 bases in frame from base 1. V gives up 5 bases and J gives up 2 bases, and the segment between their germline ends measures 7 bases. The germline V gene specifies MDHEN as CDR1 and SYDVKM as CDR2.

The CDR3 regions of human TCRbeta chains were analyzed by immunosequencing. The study's own analysis went as follows. TCRs in the repertoires were compared against a reference library of SARS-CoV-2-specific TCRs that had been generated with the MIRA antigen-specificity platform. Breadth meant the fraction of unique TCRs that were SARS-CoV-2-associated, whereas depth meant the fraction of total T cells that were SARS-CoV-2-associated. Using the MIRA data, every spike-specific TCR was mapped to the spike region that the TCR reacted to and assigned to either a CD4 or a CD8 class. Log10-transformed breadth and depth values were compared by one-way ANOVA with Sidak's multiple comparisons tests. In its TCRdb copy, this immuneACCESS table keeps in-frame sequences only and misses some clones. Where compared with another copy, unresolved V genes explain less than half of these, and the others have no known cause. V, J and clone size are those of that table, while D and trimming were read from the DNA. The sample table lists 80,000 or so clones, over 65% of them with a count of one. 27% of the sample comes from the top ten.

The chain is made from TRBV28 and TRBJ2-7; the D gene is possibly TRBD1 or TRBD2, each agreeing over 6 bases. The receptor comes from an adult who received the MenACWY meningococcal vaccine as a control. The sample in question was peripheral blood, obtained 28 days after the second dose of the MenACWY control vaccine. The CDR3 protein sequence reads: CASSGGPYEQYF. The DNA sequence reads TGTGCCAGCAGTGGGGGGCCCTACGAGCAGTACTTC.